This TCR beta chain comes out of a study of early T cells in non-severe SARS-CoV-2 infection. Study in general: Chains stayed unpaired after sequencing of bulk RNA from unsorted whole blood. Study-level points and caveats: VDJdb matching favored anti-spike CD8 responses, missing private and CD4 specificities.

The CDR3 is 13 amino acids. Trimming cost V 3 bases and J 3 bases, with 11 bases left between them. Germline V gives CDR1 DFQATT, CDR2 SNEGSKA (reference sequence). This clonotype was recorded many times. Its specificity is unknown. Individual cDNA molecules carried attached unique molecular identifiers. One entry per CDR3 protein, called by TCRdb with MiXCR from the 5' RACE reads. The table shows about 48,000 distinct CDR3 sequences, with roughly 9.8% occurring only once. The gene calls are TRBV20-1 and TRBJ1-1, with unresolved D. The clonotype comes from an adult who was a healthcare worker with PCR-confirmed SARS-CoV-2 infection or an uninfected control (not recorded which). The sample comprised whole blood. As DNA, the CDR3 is TGCAGTGCTAGGTTCAATCGGGACACTGAAGCTTTCTTT. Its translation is CSARFNRDTEAFF.